This record looks at one T cell receptor beta chain sequence and its context. This entry belongs to a study of T cells and Merkel cell carcinoma outcomes. V dropped 5 bases and J dropped 2; count of bases not matched to a gene: 8. CDR1 is SGHNT, CDR2 YYREEE, per germline (reference sequence). The CDR3 contains 15 residues. Repertoires were generated with immunoSEQ multiplex PCR, while TCRdb's copy carries only in-frame clones and drops some. The data contain 15,000 to 18,000 clones, around 87% of them seen just once; the ten biggest clones take up 7.9%. Sequenced input: tumor tissue from Merkel cell carcinoma. The rearrangement links TRBV5-4 to TRBJ2-3; TRBD2 aligns across 7 bases. The sequence was collected from a human donor with Merkel cell carcinoma. The CDR3 nucleotides are TGTGCCAGCAGGAGTTGGGGGGGGAACACAGATACGCAGTATTTT. It codes for CASRSWGGNTDTQYF.